What follows are 23 T cell receptor beta chains derived from one specimen sequenced in a study of diagnostic markers for celiac disease. TCRdb reanalyzed the reads, giving one entry per CDR3 protein sequence and no DNA. This sample's table reports around 7,500 distinct CDR3 sequences. Sequencing input: either unsorted cells or a sorted T cell fraction (not recorded which). Receptor source: a human donor. This table probably holds off-target reads from a library built for another chain.

The chain employs TRBV10-3 and TRBJ2-7; TCRdb picks TRBD1, but there is no DNA to check that call. The CDR3 covers 12 residues. Germline CDR1 is ENHRY and CDR2 is SYGVKD. CDR3 sequence: CATGAGGYEQYF.

The chain joins TRBV15 to TRBJ1-4. The germline V gene has CDR1 LNHNV and CDR2 YYDKDF (reference sequence). The CDR3 is made up of 16 amino acids. CDR3 amino acids: CATSRGTETMDEKLFF. Combining the CDR3 with reference TRBV15 and TRBJ1-4 gives the whole variable domain DAMVIQNPRYQVTQFGKPVTLSCSQTLNHNVMYWYQQKSSQAPKLLFHYYDKDFNNEADTPDNFQSRRPNTSFCFLDIRSPGLGDTAMYLCATSRGTETMDEKLFFGSGTQLSVL.

The CDR3 region is CASSLDQGEDEQFF. The chain joins TRBV5-5 to TRBJ2-1; the D gene TCRdb calls, TRBD1, cannot be checked with no DNA. CDR3 length: 14 amino acids. Germline V gene lookup returns CDR1 SGHKS and CDR2 YYEKEE (reference sequence).

The chain has TRBV30 and TRBJ1-2. Germline-derived CDR1 and CDR2 are GTSNPN and SVGIG (reference sequence). CDR3 length equals 12 residues. The CDR3 is CAWSPRDYGYTF. The complete variable domain, with remaining parts taken from reference TRBV30 and TRBJ1-2, reads SQTIHQWPATLVQPVGSPLSLECTVEGTSNPNLYWYRQAAGRGLQLLFYSVGIGQISSEVPQNLSASRPQDRQFILSSKKLLLSDSGFYLCAWSPRDYGYTFGSGTRLTVV.

The chain joins TRBV5-1 to TRBJ2-5. The CDR3 totals 13 residues. CDR1 and CDR2 (germline): SGHRS, YFSETQ. The CDR3 is CASSLGLEETQYF. The variable domain in full, with the rest retrieved from reference TRBV5-1 and TRBJ2-5, is KAGVTQTPRYLIKTRGQQVTLSCSPISGHRSVSWYQQTPGQGLQFLFEYFSETQRNKGNFPGRFSGRQFSNSRSEMNVSTLELGDSALYLCASSLGLEETQYFGPGTRLLVL.

Its frequency marks this clonotype as large (0.1 to 1%). The chain recombines TRBV20-1 with TRBJ2-5; the TRBD2 assignment by TCRdb is unverifiable without DNA. This CDR3 comprises 15 residues. Looked up from germline, CDR1 is DFQATT and CDR2 is SNEGSKA (reference sequence). The CDR3 is CSAEDIGTSGETQYF.

Judged by frequency, this clonotype is medium-sized (0.01 to 0.1%). The CDR3 loop is CASSSVGTSGSEQYF. J is TRBJ2-7 and V is TRBV27; the D gene TCRdb calls, TRBD2, cannot be checked with no DNA. Germline V lookup: CDR1 MNHEY, CDR2 SMNVEV (reference sequence). CDR3 length: 15 amino acids.

Measured by frequency, this clonotype is medium-sized (0.01 to 0.1%). The V and J genes are TRBV4-1 and TRBJ2-7; TCRdb lists TRBD1, though no DNA is available to test this call. CDR1 is MGHRA and CDR2 is YSYEKL in the germline V gene. CDR3 length: 19 residues. Here the CDR3 reads CASSSRSQAKGEHSYEQYF.

The chain uses TRBV6-5 and TRBJ1-4. CDR1 MNHEY and CDR2 SVGAGI come from the germline V gene. CDR3 length: 16 amino acids. The CDR3 protein is CASSYSTIWDSEKLFF.

V is TRBV29-1 and J is TRBJ2-3; TCRdb outputs TRBD2, but without DNA this stays unchecked. CDR3 length: 15 residues. Germline CDR1 is SQVTM and CDR2 is ANQGSEA. Here the CDR3 reads CSVAQRLAGTDTQYF.

The gene calls are TRBV5-1 and TRBJ2-2; the D call of TRBD1 rests on TCRdb alone, since no DNA is present to check it. Germline CDR1 SGHRS, CDR2 YFSETQ. This CDR3 spans 13 amino acids. This CDR3 is CASSYQGAGELFF.

The V call is TRBV12-3 or TRBV12-4, the J call TRBJ1-1. The CDR3 covers 15 residues. The CDR3 spells CASSSQSGVNTEAFF.

Here the CDR3 reads CASSQEKYNEQFF. This rearrangement joins TRBV4-2 to TRBJ2-1. The CDR3 is made up of 13 amino acids. The germline V gene encodes CDR1 LGHNA and CDR2 YNFKEQ.

The gene calls are TRBV18 and TRBJ1-4. The V gene's germline CDR1 is KGHSH and CDR2 LQKENI. The CDR3 runs 13 residues. The CDR3 sequence: CASSPATNEKLFF.

CDR3 sequence: CASHGLQGEQETQYF. This sequence joins TRBV28 and TRBJ2-5; TCRdb's assignment of TRBD1 cannot be checked, as there is no DNA. Germline lookup yields CDR1 MDHEN and CDR2 SYDVKM. This CDR3 contains 15 residues.

By frequency, this clonotype registers medium-sized (0.01 to 0.1%). V gene TRBV6-1 combines with J gene TRBJ2-3; absent DNA, TCRdb's TRBD2 call cannot be checked. CDR1 is MNHNS, CDR2 SASEGT, per germline. The CDR3 is 16 residues long. CDR3 amino acids: CASSESRRELGDTQYF.

The chain has TRBV5-4 and TRBJ2-2; TCRdb's assignment of TRBD1 cannot be checked, as there is no DNA. The CDR3 totals 16 residues. CDR1 SGHNT and CDR2 YYREEE come from the germline V gene (reference sequence). The CDR3 here is CASSIHPGQNTGELFF.

CDR3 protein: CATSGGAGGLTDTQYF. The chain has TRBV24-1 and TRBJ2-3; TCRdb returns TRBD2, unconfirmable since there is no DNA. The CDR3 totals 16 residues. Germline CDR1 reads KGHDR; CDR2 reads SFDVKD.

The V gene is TRBV15, the J gene TRBJ1-5; TCRdb names TRBD1, which stays unverified in the absence of DNA. Germline V gene data show CDR1 as LNHNV and CDR2 as YYDKDF (reference sequence). The CDR3 consists of 15 residues. The CDR3 sequence is CATSRDNRANQPQHF.

This clonotype is identified as medium-sized from frequency. The chain has TRBV4-2 and TRBJ2-5; TCRdb proposes TRBD2, but this gene call is untestable without DNA. This CDR3 is built from 14 residues. Germline CDR1 is LGHNA and CDR2 is YNFKEQ. The CDR3 loop is CASSHALAGGTQYF.

The chain employs TRBV10-3 and TRBJ2-1; TCRdb indicates TRBD2, and absent DNA this call remains unverified. The length of the CDR3 is 18 residues. Per germline, CDR1 ENHRY and CDR2 SYGVKD. CDR3 protein: CAISESLGGGGSANEQFF.

The V gene is TRBV19, the J gene TRBJ1-6; TCRdb proposes TRBD1, but this gene call is untestable without DNA. Germline values: CDR1 LNHDA, CDR2 SQIVND (reference sequence). The CDR3 is 16 amino acids. The CDR3 sequence: CASSTSEYRPNSPLHF.

This rearrangement joins TRBV7-2 to TRBJ1-3; TCRdb outputs TRBD1, but without DNA this stays unchecked. CDR1 and CDR2 from the germline V gene are SGHTA and FQGNSA. The CDR3 covers 15 residues. The chain's CDR3 is CASSLAGQGLSTIYF.